The T cell receptor beta chain described here comes from a study of control samples from healthy donors and cancer patients. V was cut by 0 bases and J by 1 base, with 5 bases left in between. CDR1 MGHRA and CDR2 YSYEKL come from the germline V gene. The CDR3 length is 14 residues. TCRdb's copy holds only in-frame clones and misses some; the assay was immunoSEQ multiplex PCR. The repertoire includes about 160,000 clones, nearly 96% of them detected once, and approximately 0.93% sits in the top ten. The chain joins TRBV4-1 to TRBJ2-3, with D perhaps matching TRBD2 (5 bases). The receptor's source is a woman between 25 and 40 years old in good health. The material sequenced was blood. CDR3: CASSQERGTDTQYF. The CDR3 DNA is TGCGCCAGCAGCCAAGAGCGGGGCACAGATACGCAGTATTTT.